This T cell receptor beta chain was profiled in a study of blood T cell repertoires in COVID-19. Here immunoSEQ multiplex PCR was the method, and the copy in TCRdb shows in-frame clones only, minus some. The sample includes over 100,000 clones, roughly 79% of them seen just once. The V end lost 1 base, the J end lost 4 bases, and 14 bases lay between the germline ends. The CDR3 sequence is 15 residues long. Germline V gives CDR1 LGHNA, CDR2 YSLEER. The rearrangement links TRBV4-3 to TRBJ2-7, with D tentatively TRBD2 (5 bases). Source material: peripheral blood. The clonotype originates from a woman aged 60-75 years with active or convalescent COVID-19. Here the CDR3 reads CASSQGTAVVYEQYF. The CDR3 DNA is TGCGCCAGCAGCCAAGGTACAGCGGTGGTATACGAGCAGTACTTC.